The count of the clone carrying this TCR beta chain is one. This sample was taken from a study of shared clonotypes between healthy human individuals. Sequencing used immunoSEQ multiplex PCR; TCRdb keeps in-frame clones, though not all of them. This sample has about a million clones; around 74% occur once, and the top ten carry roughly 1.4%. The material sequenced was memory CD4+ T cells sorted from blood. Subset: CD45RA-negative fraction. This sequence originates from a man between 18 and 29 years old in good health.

The DNA of the CDR3 is TGCGCCAGCAGCTTGAGCGCGGTCACCAGCTCCTACGAGCAGTACTTC. Translation gives CASSLSAVTSSYEQYF. The V gene is TRBV5-1, the J gene TRBJ2-7; D is ambiguous. Deletions cut 1 base from V and 0 bases from J, with 14 bases between. This CDR3 is 16 amino acids long. CDR1 and CDR2 (germline): SGHRS, YFSETQ.